This T cell receptor (beta chain) was obtained from a study of cytomegalovirus exposure and HLA in healthy donors. Overall study context: Researchers previously reported finding roughly 120 million unique TCR beta sequences from roughly 200 million T cells.

The PCR used 60 Vbeta and 13 Jbeta primers. Data came from immunoSEQ multiplex PCR; TCRdb stores just in-frame clones and leaves some out. The sample holds 35,000 to 40,000 clones; around three fifths are singletons and the top ten take around 18%. A note on this clone: What it recognizes is unknown.

Findings of the study overall: In a later analysis, common viral pathogens appeared linked to several of the most significant clusters.

The germline V gene has CDR1 SNHLY and CDR2 FYNNEI. The CDR3 runs 14 residues. V lost 4 bases to trimming and J lost 0 bases, with 10 bases between them. What was sequenced was PBMCs. The TCR sequence derives from a man aged 45-65 years in good health and CMV-seropositive. The chain carries TRBV2 and TRBJ2-7; a possible D gene is TRBD1 (6 bases). Written as DNA, the CDR3 is TGTGCCAGCAGTGCTAGGGGGACCTCCTACGAGCAGTACTTC. Translated: CASSARGTSYEQYF.